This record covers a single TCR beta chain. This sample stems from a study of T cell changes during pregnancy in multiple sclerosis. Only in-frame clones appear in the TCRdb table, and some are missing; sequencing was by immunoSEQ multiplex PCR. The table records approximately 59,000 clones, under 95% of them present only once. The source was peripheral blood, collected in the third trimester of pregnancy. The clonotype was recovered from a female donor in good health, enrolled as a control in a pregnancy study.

The CDR3 is CASSLGWGRQVGKNIQYF. The CDR3 DNA reads as TGTGCCAGCAGTTTGGGGTGGGGAAGACAGGTTGGCAAAAACATTCAGTACTTC. The V and J genes are TRBV27 and TRBJ2-4; weak D call: TRBD1 (6 bases). The CDR3 has 18 residues. Trimming pared 3 bases from V and 3 bases from J, leaving 21 bases between. The germline V gene has CDR1 MNHEY and CDR2 SMNVEV (reference sequence).